Below are 14 T cell receptor beta chains sequenced from a single sample in a study of CXCR3-negative and CXCR3-positive naive CD8 T cells (dated by TCRdb to the late 2010s). Sequencing was performed on a NextSeq 550. The Human TCR Profiling Kit (MiLaboratory) was used to prepare UMI-labeled 5' RACE TRB cDNA libraries. Following reprocessing of the reads by TCRdb, the data hold one row per CDR3 protein sequence and no DNA is available. The sample's table lists a count of fewer than 95,000 distinct CDR3 sequences. The ten largest clonotypes hold approximately 1.5% of the sample. Sequenced: naive CXCR3- CD8+ T cells from blood. The cell subset or site label here, explained by the study, means: CD45RO-CCR7+CD27+CD95- naive CD8+ T cells lacking CXCR3 (TNR3-). The receptors come from a human donor in good health. Some clones in this sample may be carry-over from other donors' samples.

The V call is TRBV29-1, the J call TRBJ2-1. The germline V gene has CDR1 SQVTM and CDR2 ANQGSEA. This CDR3 spans 15 amino acids. The CDR3 region is CSVEHETSSYNGQFF.

This chain's CDR3 is CASSQAQVLDNEQFF. The chain uses TRBV4-3 and TRBJ2-1. This CDR3 contains 15 residues. CDR1 and CDR2 (germline): LGHNA, YSLEER.

This sequence joins TRBV28 and TRBJ2-5; TCRdb's D gene call, TRBD1, goes unchecked for lack of DNA. The CDR3 has 15 amino acids. In germline, CDR1 is MDHEN, CDR2 SYDVKM. This CDR3 is CASSFPGRSDATQYF.

The chain couples TRBV15 to TRBJ2-1; the D call from TCRdb, TRBD1, cannot be confirmed without DNA. Germline V gene sequence: CDR1 LNHNV, CDR2 YYDKDF (reference sequence). This CDR3 has 14 amino acids. CDR3 amino acids: CATSRVPVSGEQFF. The variable domain in full, completed from reference TRBV15 and TRBJ2-1, reads DAMVIQNPRYQVTQFGKPVTLSCSQTLNHNVMYWYQQKSSQAPKLLFHYYDKDFNNEADTPDNFQSRRPNTSFCFLDIRSPGLGDTAMYLCATSRVPVSGEQFFGPGTRLTVL.

V is TRBV7-8 and J is TRBJ2-7; TCRdb picks TRBD1, but there is no DNA to check that call. The CDR3 is 14 amino acids. Per the germline V gene, CDR1 is SGHVS and CDR2 is FQNEAQ. CDR3: CASSLEVGPYEQYF. Complete variable domain (other parts from reference TRBV7-8 and TRBJ2-7): GAGVSQSPRYKVAKRGQDVALRCDPISGHVSLFWYQQALGQGPEFLTYFQNEAQLDKSGLPSDRFFAERPEGSVSTLKIQRTQQEDSAVYLCASSLEVGPYEQYFGPGTRLTVT.

The gene calls are TRBV7-2 and TRBJ2-1; TCRdb's D gene call, TRBD1, goes unchecked for lack of DNA. There are 16 residues in the CDR3. Per the germline V gene, CDR1 is SGHTA and CDR2 is FQGNSA. CDR3 region: CASSYPGTASYNEQFF.

V gene TRBV9 combines with J gene TRBJ2-5; TCRdb's D call, TRBD1, is unchecked because there is no DNA. This CDR3 spans 16 amino acids. CDR1 is SGDLS, CDR2 YYNGEE, per germline. This chain's CDR3 is CASSVGNGGRTETQYF. Supplemented by reference TRBV9 and TRBJ2-5, the full variable domain reads DSGVTQTPKHLITATGQRVTLRCSPRSGDLSVYWYQQSLDQGLQFLIQYYNGEERAKGNILERFSAQQFPDLHSELNLSSLELGDSALYFCASSVGNGGRTETQYFGPGTRLLVL.

The chain couples TRBV4-1 to TRBJ1-4; TCRdb picks TRBD1, but there is no DNA to check that call. Germline V gene sequence: CDR1 MGHRA, CDR2 YSYEKL. The length of the CDR3 is 14 residues. The CDR3 spells CASSQARTVEKLFF.

The CDR3 here is CSARAWVAGAYEQYF. This chain links TRBV20-1 with TRBJ2-7; the D call of TRBD2 rests on TCRdb alone, since no DNA is present to check it. Germline V lookup: CDR1 DFQATT, CDR2 SNEGSKA (reference sequence). The CDR3 length is 15 residues.

V and J are TRBV5-1 and TRBJ1-1; TCRdb's D call of TRBD1 is untestable without DNA. The CDR3 contains 15 residues. Germline V gives CDR1 SGHRS, CDR2 YFSETQ. CDR3 sequence reads: CASSPLDRGDTEAFF.

This chain joins TRBV9 and TRBJ2-7; TCRdb lists TRBD1, though no DNA is available to test this call. The CDR3 length is 14 residues. Germline-derived CDR1 and CDR2 are SGDLS and YYNGEE. Here the CDR3 reads CASSLGTELYEQYF.

The rearrangement uses TRBV29-1 and TRBJ2-3; TCRdb designates TRBD2, a call that cannot be tested without DNA. Germline V CDR1 and CDR2: SQVTM, ANQGSEA. CDR3 length equals 14 residues. The CDR3 sequence is CSVVFLAGTDTQYF.

This chain joins TRBV29-1 and TRBJ1-2; TCRdb calls TRBD1, which cannot be checked without DNA. This CDR3 contains 14 residues. Germline CDR1 reads SQVTM; CDR2 reads ANQGSEA. Here the CDR3 reads CSVEDVRVNYGYTF.

The chain combines TRBV29-1 with TRBJ2-3; TCRdb's assignment of TRBD1 cannot be checked, as there is no DNA. The CDR3 is 14 residues long. The germline CDR1 and CDR2 sequences are SQVTM and ANQGSEA. CDR3 loop: CSVEAGTGIDTQYF.